The rows below give T cell receptor beta chains drawn from one sample of a study of graft-versus-host responses after intestinal transplantation. Profiling relied on immunoSEQ multiplex PCR, and the TCRdb table lists in-frame clones only, not all of them. Of 35,000 to 45,000 clones listed, roughly nine tenths are singletons. The material sequenced was PBMCs, taken 524 days after transplant. All receptors come from a human patient who received an intestinal transplant, so some T cells may come from the graft donor. Both conserved end residues are part of each CDR3.

v_call	j_call	cdr3_aa
TRBV11-1	TRBJ2-7	CASSILGQGSYEQYF
TRBV5-6	TRBJ2-1	CASSLGPAGLESYNEQFF
TRBV4-3	TRBJ2-1	CASSQDLREGNNEQFF
TRBV11-2	TRBJ2-7	CASSVPSGSYEQYF
TRBV6-1	TRBJ1-3	CASRQQGQSGNTIYF
TRBV11-3	TRBJ2-2	CASSLDPGELFF
TRBV19	TRBJ1-3	CASSYGVSGNTIYF
TRBV4-1	TRBJ1-5	CASSQEGGWHQPQHF
TRBV4-1	TRBJ2-7	CASSQDLAAPRYEQYF
TRBV6-6	TRBJ1-1	CASSLGLNTEAFF
TRBV19	TRBJ1-4	CASSLGRTDHYEKLFF
TRBV14	TRBJ2-7	CASSQSSGRVYEQYF
TRBV19	TRBJ1-3	CASSTRDRANSGNTIYF
TRBV7-2	TRBJ2-1	CASQRVGYRDEQFF
TRBV11-3	TRBJ2-2	CASSGLADTGELFF
TRBV6-5	TRBJ1-2	CASSYSSRTANYGYTF
TRBV7-9	TRBJ2-1	CASSLGTSGYNEQFF
TRBV28	TRBJ1-4	CASSLSGQLREKLFF
TRBV7-7	TRBJ2-5	CASSQRERETQYF